There are many counts of the clone carrying this T cell receptor (beta chain). What it binds is not known. The sample belongs to a study of blood T cells in healthy people across ages. General study results and limits: Estimates drawn from one million T cells were deemed to understate diversity. Unknown donor CMV status possibly confounded expanded clonotype changes. Higher diversity, along with more naive CD4+ cells, distinguished long-lived donors from aged donors.

V was clipped by 2 bases and J by 3 bases; unmatched bases: 2. This CDR3 spans 14 amino acids. The germline V gene has CDR1 DFQATT and CDR2 SNEGSKA (reference sequence). With a J-beta primer mix and a sample-barcoded 5' primer, a second PCR ran 7 to 11 cycles. From the 5' RACE reads, TCRdb called clonotypes with MiXCR, one entry per CDR3 protein. The data show 800,000 or so distinct CDR3 sequences, with about 46% seen just once and 15% to 20% held by the top ten. Sequenced material: blood. This chain joins TRBV20-1 and TRBJ2-5; TRBD2 agrees at 11 bases. This receptor was taken from a man at least 80 years old in good health. DNA for the CDR3: TGCAGTGCTAGACCGGGACTAGCGGAAGAGACCCAGTACTTC. Encoded protein: CSARPGLAEETQYF.